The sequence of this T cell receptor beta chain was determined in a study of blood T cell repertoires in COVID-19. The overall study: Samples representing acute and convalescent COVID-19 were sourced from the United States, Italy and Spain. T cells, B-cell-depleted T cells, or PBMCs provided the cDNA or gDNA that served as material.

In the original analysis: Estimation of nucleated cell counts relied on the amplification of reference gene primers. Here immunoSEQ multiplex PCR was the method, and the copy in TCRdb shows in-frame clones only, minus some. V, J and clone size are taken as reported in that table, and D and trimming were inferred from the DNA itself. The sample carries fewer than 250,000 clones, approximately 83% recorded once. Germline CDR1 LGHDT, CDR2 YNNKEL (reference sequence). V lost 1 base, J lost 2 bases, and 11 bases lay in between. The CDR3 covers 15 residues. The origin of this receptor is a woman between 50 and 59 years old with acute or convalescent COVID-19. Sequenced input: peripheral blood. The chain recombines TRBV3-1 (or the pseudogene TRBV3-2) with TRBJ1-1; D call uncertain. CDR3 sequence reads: CASSQVAGRNTEAFF. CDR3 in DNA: TGTGCCAGCAGCCAAGTAGCCGGAAGAAACACTGAAGCTTTCTTT.